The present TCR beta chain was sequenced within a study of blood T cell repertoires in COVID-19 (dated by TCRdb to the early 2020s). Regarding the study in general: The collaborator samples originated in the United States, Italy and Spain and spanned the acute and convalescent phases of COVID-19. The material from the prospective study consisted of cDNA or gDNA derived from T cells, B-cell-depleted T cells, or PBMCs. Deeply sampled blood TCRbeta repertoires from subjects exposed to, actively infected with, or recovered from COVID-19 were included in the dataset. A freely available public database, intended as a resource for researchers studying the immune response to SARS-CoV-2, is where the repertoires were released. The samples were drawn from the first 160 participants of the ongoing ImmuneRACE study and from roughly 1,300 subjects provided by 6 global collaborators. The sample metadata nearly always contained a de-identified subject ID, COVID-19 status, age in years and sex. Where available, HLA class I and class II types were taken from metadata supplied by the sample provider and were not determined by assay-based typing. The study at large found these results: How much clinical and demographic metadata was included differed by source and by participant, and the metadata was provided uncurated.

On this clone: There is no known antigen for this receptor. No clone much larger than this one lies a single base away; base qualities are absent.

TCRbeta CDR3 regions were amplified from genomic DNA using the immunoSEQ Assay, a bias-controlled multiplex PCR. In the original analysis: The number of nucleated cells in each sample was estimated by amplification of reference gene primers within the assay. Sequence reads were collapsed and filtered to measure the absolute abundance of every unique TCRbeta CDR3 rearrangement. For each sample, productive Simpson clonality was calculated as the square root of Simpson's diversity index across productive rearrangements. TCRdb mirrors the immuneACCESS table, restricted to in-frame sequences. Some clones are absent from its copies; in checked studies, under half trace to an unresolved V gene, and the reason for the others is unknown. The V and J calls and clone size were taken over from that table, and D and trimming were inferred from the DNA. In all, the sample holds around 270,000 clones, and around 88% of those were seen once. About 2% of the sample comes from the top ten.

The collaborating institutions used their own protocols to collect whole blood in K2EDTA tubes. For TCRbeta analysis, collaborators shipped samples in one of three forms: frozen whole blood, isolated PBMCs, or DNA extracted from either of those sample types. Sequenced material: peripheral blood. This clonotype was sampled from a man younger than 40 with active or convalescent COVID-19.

In nucleotides, the sequence is TGTGCCAGCAGCTTGAATCGCGCTAGCGGTACGGGGGAGCTGTTTTTT. It translates as CASSLNRASGTGELFF. The chain employs TRBV5-4 and TRBJ2-2, and 7 junctional nucleotides match TRBD2. Trimming accounts for 1 base at V and 8 bases at J, while the number of junction bases matched to no gene is 11. The CDR3 numbers 16 residues from cysteine through phenylalanine. The entry retains the CDR3 DNA only, 48 bases that are in frame from base 1. CDR1 and CDR2 (SGHNT, YYREEE) derive from the germline V gene (reference sequence).